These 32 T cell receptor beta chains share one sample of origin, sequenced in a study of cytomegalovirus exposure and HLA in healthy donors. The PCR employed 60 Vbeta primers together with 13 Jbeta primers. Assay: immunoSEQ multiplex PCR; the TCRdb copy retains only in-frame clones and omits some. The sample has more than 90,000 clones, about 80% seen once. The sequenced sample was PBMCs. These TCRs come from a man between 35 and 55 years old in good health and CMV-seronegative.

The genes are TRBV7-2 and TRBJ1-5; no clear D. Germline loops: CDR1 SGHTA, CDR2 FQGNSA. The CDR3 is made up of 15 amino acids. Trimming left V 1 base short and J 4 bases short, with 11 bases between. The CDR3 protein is CASSLGALENQPQHF. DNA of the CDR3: TGTGCCAGCAGCTTAGGGGCCCTCGAGAATCAGCCCCAGCATTTT.

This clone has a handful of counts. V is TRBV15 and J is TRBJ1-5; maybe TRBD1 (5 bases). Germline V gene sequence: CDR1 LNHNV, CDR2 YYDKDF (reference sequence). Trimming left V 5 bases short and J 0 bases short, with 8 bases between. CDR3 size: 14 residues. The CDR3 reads CATSAQGSNQPQHF. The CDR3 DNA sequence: TGTGCCACCAGCGCTCAGGGTAGCAATCAGCCCCAGCATTTT.

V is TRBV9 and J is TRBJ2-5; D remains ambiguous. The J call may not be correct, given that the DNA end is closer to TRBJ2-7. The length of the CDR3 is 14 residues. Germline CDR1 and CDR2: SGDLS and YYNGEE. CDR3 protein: CASSVEAGPYEQYF. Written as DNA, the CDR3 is TGTGCCAGCAGCGTAGAGGCAGGTCCCTACGAGCAGTACTTC.

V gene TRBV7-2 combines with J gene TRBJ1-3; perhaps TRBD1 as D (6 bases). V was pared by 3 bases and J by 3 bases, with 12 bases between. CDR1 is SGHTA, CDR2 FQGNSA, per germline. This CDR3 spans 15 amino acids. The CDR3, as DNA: TGTGCCAGCAGCTTTAGGGGGACGGTTGGAAACACCATATATTTT. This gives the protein CASSFRGTVGNTIYF.

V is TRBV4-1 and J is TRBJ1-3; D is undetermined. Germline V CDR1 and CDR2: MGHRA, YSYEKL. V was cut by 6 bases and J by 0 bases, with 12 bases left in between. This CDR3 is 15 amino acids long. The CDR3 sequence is CASRSPLASGNTIYF. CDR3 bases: TGCGCCAGCAGGAGCCCCCTAGCCTCTGGAAACACCATATATTTT.

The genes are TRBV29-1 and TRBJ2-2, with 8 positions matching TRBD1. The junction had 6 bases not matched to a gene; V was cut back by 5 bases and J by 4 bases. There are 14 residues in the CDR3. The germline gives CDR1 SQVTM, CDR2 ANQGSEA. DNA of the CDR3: TGCAGCGTTACTACAGGGGGTAGCACCGGGGAGCTGTTTTTT. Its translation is CSVTTGGSTGELFF.

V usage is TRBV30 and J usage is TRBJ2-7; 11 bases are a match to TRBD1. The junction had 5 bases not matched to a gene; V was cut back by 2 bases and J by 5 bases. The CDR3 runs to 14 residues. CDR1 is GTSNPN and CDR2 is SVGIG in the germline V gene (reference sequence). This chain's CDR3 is CAWSRTGGLDEQYF. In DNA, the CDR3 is TGTGCCTGGAGTCGGACAGGGGGCTTGGACGAGCAGTACTTC.

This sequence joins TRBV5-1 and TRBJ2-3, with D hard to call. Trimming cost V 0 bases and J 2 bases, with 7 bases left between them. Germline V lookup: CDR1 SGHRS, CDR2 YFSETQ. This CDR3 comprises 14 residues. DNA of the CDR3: TGCGCCAGCAGCTTGGGACATTCCACAGATACGCAGTATTTT. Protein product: CASSLGHSTDTQYF.

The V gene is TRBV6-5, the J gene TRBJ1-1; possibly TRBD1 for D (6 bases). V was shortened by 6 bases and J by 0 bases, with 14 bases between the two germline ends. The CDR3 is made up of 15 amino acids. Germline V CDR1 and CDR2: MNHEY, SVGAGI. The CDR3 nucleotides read TGTGCCAGCAGACCCGAGGGGGTGATGAACACTGAAGCTTTCTTT. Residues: CASRPEGVMNTEAFF.

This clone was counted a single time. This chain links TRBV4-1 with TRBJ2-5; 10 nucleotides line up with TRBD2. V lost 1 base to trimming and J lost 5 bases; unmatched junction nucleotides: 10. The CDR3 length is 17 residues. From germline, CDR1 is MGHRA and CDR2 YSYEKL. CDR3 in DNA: TGCGCCAGCAGCCAAGTCCTCGGACTAGCGGCTTTGGAGACCCAGTACTTC. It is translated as CASSQVLGLAALETQYF.

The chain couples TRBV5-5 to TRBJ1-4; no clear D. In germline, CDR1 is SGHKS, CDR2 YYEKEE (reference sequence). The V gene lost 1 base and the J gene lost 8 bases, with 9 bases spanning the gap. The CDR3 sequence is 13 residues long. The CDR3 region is CASSLSGEEKLFF. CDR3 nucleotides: TGTGCCAGCAGCTTGTCCGGTGAGGAAAAACTGTTTTTT. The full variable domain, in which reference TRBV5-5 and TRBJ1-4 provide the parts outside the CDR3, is DAGVTQSPTHLIKTRGQQVTLRCSPISGHKSVSWYQQVLGQGPQFIFQYYEKEERGRGNFPDRFSARQFPNYSSELNVNALLLGDSALYLCASSLSGEEKLFFGSGTQLSVL.

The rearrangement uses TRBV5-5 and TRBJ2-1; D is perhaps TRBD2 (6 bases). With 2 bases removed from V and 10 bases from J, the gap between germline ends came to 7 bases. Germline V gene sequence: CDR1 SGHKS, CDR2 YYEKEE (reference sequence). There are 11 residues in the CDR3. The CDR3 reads CASSFRGEQFF. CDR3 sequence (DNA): TGTGCCAGCAGCTTTCGGGGGGAGCAGTTCTTC.

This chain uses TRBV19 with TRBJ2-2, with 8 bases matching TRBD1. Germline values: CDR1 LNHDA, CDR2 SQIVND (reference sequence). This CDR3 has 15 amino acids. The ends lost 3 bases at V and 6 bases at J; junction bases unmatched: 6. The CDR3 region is CASSIEDRVAGELFF. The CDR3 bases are TGTGCCAGTAGTATCGAGGACAGGGTCGCCGGGGAGCTGTTTTTT. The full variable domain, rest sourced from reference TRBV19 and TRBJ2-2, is DGGITQSPKYLFRKEGQNVTLSCEQNLNHDAMYWYRQDPGQGLRLIYYSQIVNDFQKGDIAEGYSVSREKKESFPLTVTSAQKNPTAFYLCASSIEDRVAGELFFGEGSRLTVL.

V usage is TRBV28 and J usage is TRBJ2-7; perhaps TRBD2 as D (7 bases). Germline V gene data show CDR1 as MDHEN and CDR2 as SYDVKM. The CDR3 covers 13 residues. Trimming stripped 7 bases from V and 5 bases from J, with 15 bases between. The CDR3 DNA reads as TGTGCCAGCAACGAGAGGGGGGGTCACGAGCAGTACTTC. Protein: CASNERGGHEQYF.

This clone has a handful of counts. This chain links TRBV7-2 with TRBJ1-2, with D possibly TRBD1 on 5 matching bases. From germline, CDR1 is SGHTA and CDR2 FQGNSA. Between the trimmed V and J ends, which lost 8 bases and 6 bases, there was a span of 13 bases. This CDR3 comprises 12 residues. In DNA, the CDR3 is TGTGCCAGCGGTACGGGGGGGAATGGCTACACCTTC. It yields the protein CASGTGGNGYTF. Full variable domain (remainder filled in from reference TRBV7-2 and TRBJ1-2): GAGVSQSPSNKVTEKGKDVELRCDPISGHTALYWYRQSLGQGLEFLIYFQGNSAPDKSGLPSDRFSAERTGGSVSTLTIQRTQQEDSAVYLCASGTGGNGYTFGSGTRLTVV.

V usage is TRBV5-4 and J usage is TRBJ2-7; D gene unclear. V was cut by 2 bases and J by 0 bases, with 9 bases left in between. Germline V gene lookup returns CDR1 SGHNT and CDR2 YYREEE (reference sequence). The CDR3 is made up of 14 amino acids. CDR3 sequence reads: CASSLVGSSYEQYF. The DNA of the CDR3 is TGTGCCAGCAGCTTAGTCGGTAGCTCCTACGAGCAGTACTTC.

CDR3 DNA sequence: TGTGCCAGCAGTTTAATCCACAGGGGTGTCTACGAGCAGTACTTC. This translates into CASSLIHRGVYEQYF. V is TRBV28 and J is TRBJ2-7; TRBD1 matches 7 bases. Germline V CDR1 and CDR2: MDHEN, SYDVKM. The J segment lost 3 bases and the V segment lost 2 bases, leaving 7 bases of the junction unmatched. There are 15 residues in the CDR3.

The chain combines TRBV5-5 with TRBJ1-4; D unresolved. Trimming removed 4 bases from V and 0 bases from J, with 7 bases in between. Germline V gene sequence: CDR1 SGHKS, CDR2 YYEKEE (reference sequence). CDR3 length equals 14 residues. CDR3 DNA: TGTGCCAGCAGCACAGTCCCAACTAATGAAAAACTGTTTTTT. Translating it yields CASSTVPTNEKLFF.

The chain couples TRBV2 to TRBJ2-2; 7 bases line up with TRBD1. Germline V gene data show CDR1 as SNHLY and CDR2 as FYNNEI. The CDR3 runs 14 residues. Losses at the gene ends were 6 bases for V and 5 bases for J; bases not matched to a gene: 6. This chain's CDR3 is CASRTGFLTGELFF. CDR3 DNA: TGTGCCAGCAGGACAGGGTTTTTGACCGGGGAGCTGTTTTTT.

The CDR3, as DNA: TGCAGTGCTACAGGGTATGGCTACACCTTC. Its translation: CSATGYGYTF. V and J are TRBV20-1 and TRBJ1-2; a possible D gene is TRBD1 (5 bases). There are 10 residues in the CDR3. Germline V CDR1 and CDR2: DFQATT, SNEGSKA (reference sequence). Trimming pared 4 bases from V and 5 bases from J, leaving 5 bases between.

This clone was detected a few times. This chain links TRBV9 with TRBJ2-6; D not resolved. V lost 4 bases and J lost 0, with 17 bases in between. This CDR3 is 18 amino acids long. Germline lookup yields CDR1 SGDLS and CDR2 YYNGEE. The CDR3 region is CASSSPRIRGSGANVLTF. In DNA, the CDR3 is TGTGCCAGCAGCTCACCTCGGATTAGAGGCTCTGGGGCCAACGTCCTGACTTTC.

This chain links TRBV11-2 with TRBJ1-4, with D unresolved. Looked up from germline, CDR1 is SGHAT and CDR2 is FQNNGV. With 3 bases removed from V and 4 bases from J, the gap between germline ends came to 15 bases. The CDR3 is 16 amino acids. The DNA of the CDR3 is TGTGCCAGCAGCTTCCTTCGGAAGCAGGTTAATGAAAAACTGTTTTTT. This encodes CASSFLRKQVNEKLFF. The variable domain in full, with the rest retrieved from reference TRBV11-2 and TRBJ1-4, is EAGVAQSPRYKIIEKRQSVAFWCNPISGHATLYWYQQILGQGPKLLIQFQNNGVVDDSQLPKDRFSAERLKGVDSTLKIQPAKLEDSAVYLCASSFLRKQVNEKLFFGSGTQLSVL.

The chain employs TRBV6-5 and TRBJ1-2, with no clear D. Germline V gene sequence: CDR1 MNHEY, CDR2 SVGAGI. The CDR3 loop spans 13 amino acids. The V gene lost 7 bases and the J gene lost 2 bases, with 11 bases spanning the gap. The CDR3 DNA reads TGTGCCAGCACCAAGGACTCCAACTATGGCTACACCTTC. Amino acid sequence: CASTKDSNYGYTF.

The CDR3, as DNA: TGCGCCAGCAGCCCGACGCTTAGCGGGGGTTCCACAGATACGCAGTATTTT. Protein sequence: CASSPTLSGGSTDTQYF. V is TRBV5-1 and J is TRBJ2-3, with 9 positions matching TRBD2. The J segment lost 2 bases and the V segment lost 4 bases, leaving 11 bases of the junction unmatched. CDR3 length: 17 amino acids. Germline lookup yields CDR1 SGHRS and CDR2 YFSETQ.

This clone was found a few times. The CDR3 reads CASSATGQETQYF. The CDR3 DNA follows: TGCGCCAGCAGCGCGACAGGGCAAGAGACCCAGTACTTC. This chain joins TRBV5-1 and TRBJ2-5; 7 positions match TRBD1. Germline-derived CDR1 and CDR2 are SGHRS and YFSETQ. This CDR3 spans 13 amino acids. The ends lost 4 bases at V and 2 bases at J; junction bases unmatched: 2.

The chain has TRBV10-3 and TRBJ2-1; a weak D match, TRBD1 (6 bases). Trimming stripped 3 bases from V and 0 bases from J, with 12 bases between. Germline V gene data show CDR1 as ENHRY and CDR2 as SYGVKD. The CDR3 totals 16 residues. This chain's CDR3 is CAISDYQGPSYNEQFF. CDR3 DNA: TGTGCCATCAGTGACTATCAGGGGCCCTCCTACAATGAGCAGTTCTTC.

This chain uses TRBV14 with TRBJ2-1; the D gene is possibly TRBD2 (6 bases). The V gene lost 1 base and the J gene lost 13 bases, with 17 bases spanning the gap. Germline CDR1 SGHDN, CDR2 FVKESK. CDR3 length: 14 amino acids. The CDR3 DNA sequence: TGTGCCAGCAGCCAAGGGTCCGGGACTTTTTTTCAGTTCTTC. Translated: CASSQGSGTFFQFF.

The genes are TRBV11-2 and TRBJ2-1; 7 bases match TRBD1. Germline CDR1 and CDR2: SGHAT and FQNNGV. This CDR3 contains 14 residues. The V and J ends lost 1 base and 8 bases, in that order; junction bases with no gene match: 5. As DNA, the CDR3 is TGTGCCAGCAGCTTAGGACAGGGCAGCCATGAGCAGTTCTTC. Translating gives CASSLGQGSHEQFF.

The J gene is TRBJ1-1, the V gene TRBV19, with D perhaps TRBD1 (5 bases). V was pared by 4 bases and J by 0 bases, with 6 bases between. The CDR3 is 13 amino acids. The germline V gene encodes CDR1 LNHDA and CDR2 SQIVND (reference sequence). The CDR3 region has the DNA TGTGCCAGTAGTAGGGGGGTGAACACTGAAGCTTTCTTT. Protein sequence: CASSRGVNTEAFF.

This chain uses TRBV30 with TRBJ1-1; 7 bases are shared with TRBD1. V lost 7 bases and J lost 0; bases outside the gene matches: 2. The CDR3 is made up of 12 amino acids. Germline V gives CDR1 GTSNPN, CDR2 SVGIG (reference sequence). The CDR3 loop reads CASGQLNTEAFF. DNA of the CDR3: TGTGCCTCGGGACAGCTGAACACTGAAGCTTTCTTT. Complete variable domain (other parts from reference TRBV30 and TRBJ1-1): SQTIHQWPATLVQPVGSPLSLECTVEGTSNPNLYWYRQAAGRGLQLLFYSVGIGQISSEVPQNLSASRPQDRQFILSSKKLLLSDSGFYLCASGQLNTEAFFGQGTRLTVV.

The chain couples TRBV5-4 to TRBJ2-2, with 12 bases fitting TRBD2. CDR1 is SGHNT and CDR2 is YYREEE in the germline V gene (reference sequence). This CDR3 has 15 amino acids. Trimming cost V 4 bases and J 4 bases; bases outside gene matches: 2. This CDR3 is CASSGLAGLTGELFF. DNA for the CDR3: TGTGCCAGCAGCGGACTAGCGGGACTCACCGGGGAGCTGTTTTTT.

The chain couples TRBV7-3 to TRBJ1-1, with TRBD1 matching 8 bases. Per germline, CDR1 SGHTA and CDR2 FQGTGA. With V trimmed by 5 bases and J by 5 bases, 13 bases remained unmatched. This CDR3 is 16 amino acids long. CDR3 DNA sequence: TGTGCCAGCAGCCCCAGGGGGCGCGTTGGGGTGACTGAAGCTTTCTTT. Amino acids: CASSPRGRVGVTEAFF.